Listed here are 6 T cell receptor beta chains from one sample, sequenced in a study of blood T cells in healthy people across ages. Using a J-beta primer mix together with a sample-barcoded 5' primer, a second PCR was run for about 6 to 11 cycles. Each CDR3 protein is one row after TCRdb ran MiXCR on the 5' RACE reads. In the table there are about 1.8 million distinct CDR3 sequences, about 50% of which are singletons. Material for sequencing was blood. The receptors were gathered from a woman aged 35 to 49 in good health.

The chain combines TRBV20-1 with TRBJ2-1; the D gene is possibly TRBD1 (6 bases). Germline assignment: CDR1 DFQATT and CDR2 SNEGSKA (reference sequence). Trimming took off 3 bases at V and 4 bases at J, with 10 bases between the two ends. CDR3 length: 13 amino acids. CDR3 sequence (DNA): TGCAGTGCTAGTCAGGGGCTATACAATGAGCAGTTCTTC. This codes for CSASQGLYNEQFF.

This clonotype was counted between two and nine times. The chain has TRBV14 and TRBJ2-1, with 8 bases aligning to TRBD1. This CDR3 spans 15 amino acids. The V gene end was trimmed by 1 base and the J gene end by 8 bases; junction bases not matched to a gene: 7. The germline V gene has CDR1 SGHDN and CDR2 FVKESK. CDR3 bases: TGTGCCAGCAGCCAAGGGACAGGGCTTTTTTATGAGCAGTTCTTC. Its protein is CASSQGTGLFYEQFF.

This chain connects TRBV7-9 to TRBJ2-1; D is tentatively TRBD1 or TRBD2 (6 bases each). The better agreement between TRBJ2-7 and the DNA end casts doubt on the J call. The CDR3 runs to 16 residues. Germline assignment: CDR1 SEHNR and CDR2 FQNEAQ (reference sequence). The CDR3 nucleotides are TGTGCCAGCAGCGTAGGGGGGTGGGGGACCACCTACGAGCAGTACTTC. It specifies CASSVGGWGTTYEQYF.

This clonotype has a handful of counts. At one boundary the junction diverges from the germline segment, which might be a read error. V gene TRBV12-3 or TRBV12-4 combines with J gene TRBJ1-5, with 9 bases fitting TRBD1. CDR3 size: 14 residues. The chain's CDR3 is CASSLGQGRQPQHF. The CDR3 DNA reads as TGCGCCAGCAGCTTGGGACAGGGCCGGCAGCCCCAGCATTTT.

This clonotype was seen once. V is TRBV3-1 and J is TRBJ2-7; TRBD2 matches 8 bases. CDR3 length: 14 residues. CDR1 LGHDT and CDR2 YNNKEL come from the germline V gene (reference sequence). The V gene end was trimmed by 5 bases and the J gene end by 3 bases; junction bases not matched to a gene: 6. The CDR3 DNA follows: TGTGCCAGCAGCACGGGACTAGGTAGCTACGAGCAGTACTTC. It codes for CASSTGLGSYEQYF.

Turning to this clonotype: One end of the junction varies from germline; a read error may be responsible. The chain joins TRBV24-1 to TRBJ2-1; 8 bases are shared with TRBD1. The CDR3 has 15 residues. Germline V gene sequence: CDR1 KGHDR, CDR2 SFDVKD. CDR3 in DNA: TGTGCCACCAGTGAGCCGGGACAGGAGAACAATGAGCAGTTGTTC. It is translated as CATSEPGQENNEQLF.